This T cell receptor beta chain stems from a study of blood T cell repertoires in COVID-19 (dated by TCRdb to the early 2020s). Concerning the study at large: Samples from collaborators originated in the United States, Italy and Spain and spanned both the acute and convalescent phases of COVID-19. The material from the prospective study consisted of cDNA or gDNA derived from T cells, B-cell-depleted T cells, or PBMCs. Subjects who had been exposed to COVID-19, were actively infected with it, or had recovered from it provided the deeply sampled blood TCRbeta repertoires that made up the dataset. The repertoires were made available in a free public database intended to serve as a resource for research on the immune response to SARS-CoV-2. The samples were drawn from the first 160 participants of the ongoing ImmuneRACE study and from 950 to 1,500 subjects provided by 6 global collaborators. A de-identified subject ID, COVID-19 status, age in years and sex were almost always included in the sample metadata. HLA class I and class II types, where available, came from metadata supplied by the sample provider rather than from assay-based typing. On the study overall, not on this receptor specifically: The quantity of clinical and demographic metadata differed by source and by participant and was supplied without curation.

Participants in the prospective study were aged roughly 18 to 100 years, lived in some 24 United States geographic areas, and enrolled through a virtual design. In the prospective study, participants were assigned to cohorts based on the clinical history participants reported in a screening survey and a study questionnaire. In the prospective study, mobile phlebotomists collected whole blood, serum and a nasopharyngeal or oropharyngeal swab from each participant. Over a roughly 2-month period, participants in the prospective study had the option of providing additional blood draws and questionnaires. Blood samples from the prospective study were shipped frozen or at room temperature prior to DNA extraction. TCRbeta CDR3 regions were amplified from genomic DNA by means of the immunoSEQ Assay, a bias-controlled multiplex PCR. On the study's bioinformatics: Within the assay, amplification of reference gene primers was used to estimate how many nucleated cells each sample contained. To quantify the absolute abundance of each unique TCRbeta CDR3 rearrangement, sequence reads were collapsed and filtered. Productive Simpson clonality was computed per sample as the square root of Simpson's diversity index over productive rearrangements. Drawn from immuneACCESS, this table holds only the in-frame rearrangements with V and J called that TCRdb kept. Clones are partly lost; checked studies trace under half to an unresolved V gene and leave the rest unexplained. The V and J calls and clone size are taken from that table; D and trimming were inferred from the DNA. A total of about 250,000 clones appear in this sample, roughly 87% of them only once. Roughly 6.3% of the sample belongs to the ten largest clones.

Inclusive of the bounding cysteine and phenylalanine, the CDR3 is 16 residues long. The read is trimmed to its CDR3 DNA, 48 bases read in frame from base 1. V and J are trimmed by 1 base and 2 bases, and the gene matches miss 5 bases of the junction. Looking up the germline V gene yields CDR1 SGHRS and CDR2 YFSETQ. This clone was counted a single time. This clone's antigen is unknown. Per-nucleotide qualities are absent, and no much larger clonotype sits a single base away. The TCR sequence derives from a woman aged 25 to 39 with acute COVID-19. Here the chain combines TRBV5-1 and TRBJ2-1; TRBD1 lines up with 8 middle nucleotides. The specimen was PBMCs or T cells enriched from blood (not recorded which). The CDR3 has the sequence CASSLNEQGAYNEQFF. The nucleotide sequence is TGCGCCAGCAGCTTGAACGAACAGGGGGCCTACAATGAGCAGTTCTTC.